This T cell receptor beta chain came from a study of glioma-infiltrating T cells after dendritic cell vaccination. In the study overall: Patients received autologous tumor lysate-pulsed dendritic cell vaccination between about 2003 and 2013.

Time point denoted: after dendritic cell vaccination, including at tumor progression/relapse. Primers: 60 V beta forward and 13 J beta reverse. Sequenced by immunoSEQ multiplex PCR; TCRdb stores in-frame clones only, minus some. The top ten clones hold roughly 9% of a sample with roughly 56,000 clones, more than 70% of them seen once. Germline CDR1 LNHNV, CDR2 YYDKDF (reference sequence). The CDR3 runs 17 residues. J was trimmed by 3 bases and V by 0 bases; bases with no gene match: 8. V is TRBV15 and J is TRBJ2-7, with 10 bases identical to TRBD2. The clonotype was recovered from a human donor with glioblastoma. The starting material was blood, obtained after dendritic cell vaccination. The CDR3 protein is CATSRDLRASGGYEQYF. Written as DNA, the CDR3 is TGTGCCACCAGCAGAGATCTCAGGGCTAGCGGGGGCTACGAGCAGTACTTC. Looking up the rest from reference TRBV15 and TRBJ2-7 gives the full variable domain: DAMVIQNPRYQVTQFGKPVTLSCSQTLNHNVMYWYQQKSSQAPKLLFHYYDKDFNNEADTPDNFQSRRPNTSFCFLDIRSPGLGDTAMYLCATSRDLRASGGYEQYFGPGTRLTVT.